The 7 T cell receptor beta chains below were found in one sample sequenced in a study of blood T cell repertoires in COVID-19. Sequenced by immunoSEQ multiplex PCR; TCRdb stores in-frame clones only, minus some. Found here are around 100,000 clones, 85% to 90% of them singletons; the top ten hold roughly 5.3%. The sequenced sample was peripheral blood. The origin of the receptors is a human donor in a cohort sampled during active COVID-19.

Written as DNA, the CDR3 is TGTGCCAGCAGTTACGGGGCGGGGGGAGATACGCAGTATTTT. This translates into CASSYGAGGDTQYF. The chain recombines TRBV6-6 with TRBJ2-3; 8 bases map to TRBD2. Trimming removed 2 bases from V and 5 bases from J; junction bases left unmatched: 3. CDR1 MNHNY and CDR2 SVGAGI come from the germline V gene (reference sequence). There are 14 residues in the CDR3.

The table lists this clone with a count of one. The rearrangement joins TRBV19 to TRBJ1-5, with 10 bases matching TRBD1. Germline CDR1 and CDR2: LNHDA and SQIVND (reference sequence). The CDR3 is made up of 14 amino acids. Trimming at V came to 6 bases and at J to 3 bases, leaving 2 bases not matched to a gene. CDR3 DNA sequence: TGTGCCAGTAGCGGGACAGGGGCCAATCAGCCCCAGCATTTT. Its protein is CASSGTGANQPQHF.

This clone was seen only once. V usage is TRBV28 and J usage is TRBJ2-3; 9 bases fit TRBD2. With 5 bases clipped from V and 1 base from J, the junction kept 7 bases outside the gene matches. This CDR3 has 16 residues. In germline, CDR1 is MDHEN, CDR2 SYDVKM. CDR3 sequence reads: CASSTNRLAGTDTQYF. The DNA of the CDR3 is TGTGCCAGCAGTACCAATAGACTAGCGGGCACAGATACGCAGTATTTT.

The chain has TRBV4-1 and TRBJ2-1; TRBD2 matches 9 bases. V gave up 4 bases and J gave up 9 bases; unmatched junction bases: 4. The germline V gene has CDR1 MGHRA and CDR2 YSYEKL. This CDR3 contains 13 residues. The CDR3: CASSPGLAGEQFF. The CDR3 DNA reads TGCGCCAGCAGCCCGGGACTAGCCGGTGAGCAGTTCTTC.

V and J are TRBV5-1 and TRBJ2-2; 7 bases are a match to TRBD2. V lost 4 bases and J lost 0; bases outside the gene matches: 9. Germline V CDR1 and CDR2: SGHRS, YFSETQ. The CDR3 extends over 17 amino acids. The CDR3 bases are TGCGCCAGCAGCATTAAAGCGGGGTTCACGAACACCGGGGAGCTGTTTTTT. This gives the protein CASSIKAGFTNTGELFF.

The CDR3 is CASSLSKWGQVSYEQYF. The CDR3 bases are TGTGCCAGCAGTTTATCTAAATGGGGACAGGTATCCTACGAGCAGTACTTC. The V gene is TRBV28, the J gene TRBJ2-7; 8 bases fit TRBD1. The germline gives CDR1 MDHEN, CDR2 SYDVKM. Trimming took 1 base from V and 1 from J; bases not matched to a gene: 9. This CDR3 has 17 residues.

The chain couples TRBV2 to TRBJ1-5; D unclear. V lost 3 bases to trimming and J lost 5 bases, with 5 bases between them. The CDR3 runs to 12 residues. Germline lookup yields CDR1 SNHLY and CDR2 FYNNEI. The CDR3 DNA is TGTGCCAGCAGTGACCCGGATCAGCCCCAGCATTTT. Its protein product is CASSDPDQPQHF. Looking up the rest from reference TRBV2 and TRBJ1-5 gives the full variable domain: EPEVTQTPSHQVTQMGQEVILRCVPISNHLYFYWYRQILGQKVEFLVSFYNNEISEKSEIFDDQFSVERPDGSNFTLKIRSTKLEDSAMYFCASSDPDQPQHFGDGTRLSIL.